This entry lists 19 T cell receptor beta chains sequenced from one sample in a study of T-cell memory formation after mild COVID-19. One entry per CDR3 protein, called by TCRdb with MiXCR from the 5' RACE reads. The sample consists of approximately 390,000 distinct CDR3 sequences, approximately 15% of them appearing once. The specimen sequenced was PBMCs or a T cell subset sorted from them (not recorded which). The receptors were sampled from a man between 18 and 35 years old who had mild COVID-19 (a few samples of this study predate the infection). Cell type and time point are not known.

The chain joins TRBV7-3 to TRBJ1-1; D ambiguous. The V end was cut by 1 base, the J end by 0 bases, with 9 bases between. From germline, CDR1 is SGHTA and CDR2 FQGTGA. CDR3 size: 15 residues. The CDR3 loop reads CASSLNGPLNTEAFF. The CDR3 bases are TGTGCCAGCAGCTTAAATGGGCCCCTGAACACTGAAGCTTTCTTT.

The rearrangement joins TRBV4-1 to TRBJ2-1; a possible D gene is TRBD2 (5 bases). CDR1 is MGHRA and CDR2 is YSYEKL in the germline V gene. V shed 3 bases and J shed 2 bases, with 8 bases lying between them. The CDR3 is 14 residues long. The CDR3 coding sequence is TGCGCCAGCAGCCAGACCGGGACCTACAATGAGCAGTTCTTC. Encoded protein: CASSQTGTYNEQFF.

The chain uses TRBV25-1 and TRBJ1-5; D uncertain. Trimming removed 1 base from V and 1 base from J, with 5 bases in between. CDR3 length: 14 residues. The V gene's germline CDR1 is MGHDK and CDR2 SYGVNS. The CDR3 loop is CASSELGSNQPQHF. The DNA of the CDR3 is TGTGCCAGCAGTGAATTAGGGAGCAATCAGCCCCAGCATTTT.

In its sample, this clonotype was seen a few times. CDR3 in amino acids: CSASRGGAQETQYF. In nucleotides, the CDR3 is TGCAGTGCTAGCCGCGGGGGGGCTCAAGAGACCCAGTACTTC. The chain carries TRBV20-1 and TRBJ2-5; 9 bases line up with TRBD2. In germline, CDR1 is DFQATT, CDR2 SNEGSKA (reference sequence). The CDR3 runs 14 residues. Trimming cost V 3 bases and J 2 bases; bases outside gene matches: 4.

This clonotype was counted only a few times. The chain has TRBV7-2 and TRBJ1-6; tentatively, D is TRBD1 (5 bases). The CDR3 totals 14 residues. V was trimmed by 1 base and J by 8 bases, leaving 9 bases between them. CDR1 and CDR2 (germline): SGHTA, FQGNSA. The CDR3 coding sequence is TGTGCCAGCAGCTTAGTGGTGGGGGATTCACCCCTCCACTTT. This translates into CASSLVVGDSPLHF.

This clonotype has a handful of counts. This rearrangement joins TRBV7-8 to TRBJ2-1, with a weak D call TRBD1 (6 bases). Germline values: CDR1 SGHVS, CDR2 FQNEAQ. Between the trimmed V and J ends, which lost 5 bases and 2 bases, there was a span of 13 bases. This CDR3 contains 15 residues. The CDR3 coding sequence is TGTGCCAGCAGCGTTAGACAGGCTCCCTACAATGAGCAGTTCTTC. Protein sequence: CASSVRQAPYNEQFF.

This clonotype has only a few counts. The chain is built from TRBV20-1 and TRBJ1-1; 8 bases map to TRBD1. Losses at the gene ends were 0 bases for V and 10 bases for J; bases not matched to a gene: 7. CDR3 length: 13 amino acids. The germline gives CDR1 DFQATT, CDR2 SNEGSKA (reference sequence). CDR3 protein: CSARDPGQGRAFF. CDR3 DNA sequence: TGCAGTGCTAGAGATCCCGGACAGGGAAGAGCTTTCTTT.

The chain employs TRBV4-1 and TRBJ2-1; 8 positions match TRBD2. CDR3 size: 17 residues. CDR1 is MGHRA, CDR2 YSYEKL, per germline. After removal of 3 bases from V and 6 bases from J, the junction contained 13 bases not matched to a gene. DNA of the CDR3: TGCGCCAGCAGCCAGCGCACTTCGGGGGGGCCTTTCAATGAGCAGTTCTTC. Amino acids: CASSQRTSGGPFNEQFF.

The table lists this clonotype with a few counts. Here the CDR3 reads CASRDALSYEQYF. The CDR3 DNA reads as TGTGCCAGCAGAGACGCGCTCTCCTACGAGCAGTACTTC. V gene TRBV14 combines with J gene TRBJ2-7; the D is unclear. The germline gives CDR1 SGHDN, CDR2 FVKESK. This CDR3 comprises 13 residues. Trimming stripped 6 bases from V and 0 bases from J, with 9 bases between.

The chain couples TRBV12-3 or TRBV12-4 to TRBJ2-1; 9 bases line up with TRBD1. This CDR3 region has 16 residues. V shed 5 bases, J shed 8 bases, and the junction held 13 bases outside the gene matches. The CDR3 sequence is CASSPKWTGETYEQFF. The CDR3 DNA reads TGTGCCAGCAGTCCGAAGTGGACAGGGGAGACGTATGAGCAGTTCTTC.

The chain recombines TRBV27 with TRBJ2-5; D unclear. Trimming shortened V by 6 bases and J by 2 bases, and 16 bases separated the two germline ends. Germline values: CDR1 MNHEY, CDR2 SMNVEV (reference sequence). The CDR3 spans 15 residues. The CDR3 region is CASSQFARMQETQYF. As DNA, the CDR3 is TGTGCCAGCAGCCAATTCGCAAGAATGCAAGAGACCCAGTACTTC.

The chain has TRBV7-9 and TRBJ1-4; D remains ambiguous. There are 24 residues in the CDR3. The germline V gene has CDR1 SEHNR and CDR2 FQNEAQ (reference sequence). V lost 2 bases to trimming and J lost 0 bases, with 34 bases between them. CDR3: CASSLSTWKNLVPNNRTTNEKLFF. The DNA of the CDR3 is TGTGCCAGCAGCTTATCTACATGGAAAAACCTCGTTCCAAATAACCGAACAACTAATGAAAAACTGTTTTTT. Combining the CDR3 with reference TRBV7-9 and TRBJ1-4 gives the whole variable domain DTGVSQNPRHKITKRGQNVTFRCDPISEHNRLYWYRQTLGQGPEFLTYFQNEAQLEKSRLLSDRFSAERPKGSFSTLEIQRTEQGDSAMYLCASSLSTWKNLVPNNRTTNEKLFFGSGTQLSVL.

The chain combines TRBV24-1 with TRBJ2-1, with TRBD2 as a possible D gene (6 bases). The CDR3 length is 13 residues. V gave up 3 bases and J gave up 9 bases, with 11 bases separating them. Germline lookup yields CDR1 KGHDR and CDR2 SFDVKD. CDR3 DNA sequence: TGTGCCACCAGTGATCATGGGGGGATTGAGCAGTTCTTC. Amino acids: CATSDHGGIEQFF.

The gene calls are TRBV4-3 and TRBJ1-6, with D unclear. The CDR3 is made up of 17 amino acids. Germline assignment: CDR1 LGHNA and CDR2 YSLEER. Trimming cost V 3 bases and J 8 bases, with 20 bases left between them. Written as DNA, the CDR3 is TGCGCCAGCAGCCAGGATCCAGTTGGGGATGGATATTCACCCCTCCACTTT. Translating it yields CASSQDPVGDGYSPLHF.

V usage is TRBV7-8 and J usage is TRBJ2-7; D is perhaps TRBD1 (6 bases). V was cut by 2 bases and J by 2 bases, with 13 bases left in between. The length of the CDR3 is 15 residues. CDR1 is SGHVS and CDR2 is FQNEAQ in the germline V gene. CDR3 DNA sequence: TGTGCCAGCAGCTTAAATGCAGGGGCCACCTACGAGCAGTACTTC. It specifies CASSLNAGATYEQYF.

This clonotype was counted only a few times. The CDR3: CSARSGIDPPYGYTF. DNA for the CDR3: TGCAGTGCTAGAAGCGGGATAGATCCACCCTATGGCTACACCTTC. This chain uses TRBV20-1 with TRBJ1-2, with D unclear. The germline V gene encodes CDR1 DFQATT and CDR2 SNEGSKA (reference sequence). The CDR3 loop spans 15 amino acids. The V end lost 2 bases, the J end lost 4 bases, and 17 bases lay between the germline ends.

The chain combines TRBV24-1 with TRBJ2-1, with 9 bases that match TRBD2. J lost 10 bases, V lost 2 bases, and 8 bases had no gene match. This CDR3 is 15 amino acids long. Looked up from germline, CDR1 is KGHDR and CDR2 is SFDVKD. The CDR3 bases are TGTGCCACCAGTGATTACAGCGGGGGGTCCCCCGAGCAGTTCTTC. As protein: CATSDYSGGSPEQFF.

This clonotype was observed a few times. The V and J genes are TRBV6-6 and TRBJ1-5; 9 bases align to TRBD1. The CDR3 contains 16 residues. V trimming: 5 bases; J trimming: 0 bases; junction bases outside the gene matches: 5. Germline V gene sequence: CDR1 MNHNY, CDR2 SVGAGI (reference sequence). The CDR3 spells CASSRGTGYSNQPQHF. DNA of the CDR3: TGTGCCAGCAGTCGCGGGACAGGGTATAGCAATCAGCCCCAGCATTTT.

The chain couples TRBV5-1 to TRBJ2-2; D remains unclear. The V gene's germline CDR1 is SGHRS and CDR2 YFSETQ. This CDR3 has 13 residues. V lost 8 bases, J lost 1 base, and 9 bases lay in between. DNA for the CDR3: TGCGCCAGTTTCACCGGGAACACCGGGGAGCTGTTTTTT. Protein product: CASFTGNTGELFF. Combining the CDR3 with reference TRBV5-1 and TRBJ2-2 gives the whole variable domain KAGVTQTPRYLIKTRGQQVTLSCSPISGHRSVSWYQQTPGQGLQFLFEYFSETQRNKGNFPGRFSGRQFSNSRSEMNVSTLELGDSALYLCASFTGNTGELFFGEGSRLTVL.